This T cell receptor beta chain was captured in a study of blood T cell repertoires in COVID-19. The germline gives CDR1 SGHNT, CDR2 YYREEE (reference sequence). V gave up 1 base and J gave up 6 bases, with 17 bases separating them. CDR3 length equals 15 residues. Method: immunoSEQ multiplex PCR; TCRdb's copy keeps in-frame clones and lacks some. Of tens of thousands of clones in the sample, roughly four fifths were seen once. The sequenced sample consisted of peripheral blood. The J gene is TRBJ2-7, the V gene TRBV5-4; possibly TRBD2 for D (6 bases). The sequence was collected from a human donor in a cohort sampled during active COVID-19. For the CDR3, the DNA is TGTGCCAGCAGCTTGTATGGGACTGAACCCCCCGAGCAGTACTTC. Translation gives CASSLYGTEPPEQYF.